The sample holds a few counts of the clone carrying this T cell receptor beta chain. Its antigen remains unidentified. Clones were read by immunoSEQ multiplex PCR, and TCRdb kept only the in-frame ones, dropping some. The sample holds 30,000 to 45,000 clones; 65% to 85% are singletons and the top ten take roughly a sixth. With 8 bases clipped from V and 4 bases from J, the junction kept 3 bases outside the gene matches. Germline V CDR1 and CDR2: MNHNY, SVGAGI (reference sequence). This CDR3 is built from 13 residues. This sample was included in a study of PD-L1 blockade in urothelial cancer. Overall study: Bladder-origin urothelial cancer in males described about 90% of the 29 patients. Reported median T cell count for blood samples was roughly 140,000. General study points: In blood at 3 weeks, tumor-associated clones expanded more among patients with durable benefit.

The TCR originated in a man aged 60 to 75 with urothelial cancer. This sample comprised PBMCs, obtained around atezolizumab (anti-PD-L1) treatment. The V gene is TRBV6-6, the J gene TRBJ1-5, with TRBD1 matching 9 bases. For the CDR3, the DNA is TGTGCCAGCCGCGGGACAGGGAATCAGCCCCAGCATTTT. Translated: CASRGTGNQPQHF.